Listed below are T cell receptor beta chains from one sample, sequenced in a study of spatial heterogeneity in lung cancer. TCRdb reprocessed the 5' RACE reads with MiXCR, giving one entry per CDR3 protein. This table holds 1,500 to 2,500 distinct CDR3 sequences, approximately 9% found once. The sample in question was lung tumor tissue, obtained at surgery. These TCRs come from a male donor with early-stage non-small cell lung cancer. CDR3s include the opening cysteine and the closing phenylalanine or tryptophan. A clone size is listed for some rows: how often the clone was seen (once, few, many), or a class if it is expanded.

abundance | j_gene | v_gene | len | CDR3aa
medium-sized | TRBJ2-1 | TRBV20-1 | 14 | CSAISLAGDNEQFF
. | TRBJ2-3 | TRBV7-9 | 16 | CASSQTSGGLDDTQYF
medium-sized | TRBJ1-3 | TRBV7-8 | 15 | CATTRTGAAGNTIYF
hyperexpanded | TRBJ2-3 | TRBV27 | 12 | CASSYAGNTQYF
many | TRBJ1-6 | TRBV7-6 | 13 | CASSLEANSPLHF
medium-sized | TRBJ1-2 | TRBV6-1 | 15 | CASSPHVGNNYGYTF
medium-sized | TRBJ1-6 | TRBV7-2 | 12 | CASSLWQLPLHF
many | TRBJ2-7 | TRBV19 | 13 | CASSIDRGYEQYF
medium-sized | TRBJ2-2 | TRBV9 | 16 | CASSVDPGGTTGELFF
medium-sized | TRBJ2-7 | TRBV7-9 | 12 | CASSSQRGEQYF
. | TRBJ2-3 | TRBV20-1 | 15 | CSARVGLDYTDTQYF
medium-sized | TRBJ2-5 | TRBV9 | 12 | CASSRNSETQYF
medium-sized | TRBJ2-7 | TRBV7-2 | 13 | CASSVRDGYEQYF
large | TRBJ2-7 | TRBV10-3 | 14 | CAISEARGAYEQYF
medium-sized | TRBJ1-1 | TRBV6-5 | 17 | CASSYSLRGTMNTEAFF
few | TRBJ1-2 | TRBV20-1 | 11 | CSAPTGSGYTF
medium-sized | TRBJ2-5 | TRBV24-1 | 15 | CATSDLRGGGETQYF
. | TRBJ2-3 | TRBV20-1 | 15 | CSARAGLAGVDTQYF
medium-sized | TRBJ1-6 | TRBV5-1 | 14 | CASSPGTGNSPLHF
medium-sized | TRBJ1-2 | TRBV5-1 | 11 | CASSGGGGYTF
medium-sized | TRBJ1-1 | TRBV2 | 18 | CASSVGPPTGGMNTEAFF
medium-sized | TRBJ2-6 | TRBV13 | 19 | CASSLGGGQASSGANVLTF
medium-sized | TRBJ2-1 | TRBV20-1 | 15 | CSAPVGARGRNEQFF
medium-sized | TRBJ1-2 | TRBV7-9 | 13 | CASSFVAGDGYTF
medium-sized | TRBJ1-1 | TRBV3-1 | 11 | CASSHLGPAFF
. | TRBJ1-1 | TRBV6-6 | 15 | CASSSGQGGYTEAFF
medium-sized | TRBJ1-1 | TRBV18 | 15 | CASSPRHRGGTEAFF
. | TRBJ2-2 | TRBV11-2 | 17 | CASSSTGTGGHTGELFF
medium-sized | TRBJ1-6 | TRBV18 | 14 | CASSRGTENSPLHF
many | TRBJ2-2 | TRBV6-2/TRBV6-3 | 16 | CASSFATSGRTGELFF
medium-sized | TRBJ1-4 | TRBV7-9 | 17 | CASSPPIEFATNEKLFF
many | TRBJ2-3 | TRBV29-1 | 14 | CSVARGQGTDTQYF
few | TRBJ1-1 | TRBV5-1 | 15 | CASSLNTGLNTEAFF
medium-sized | TRBJ2-7 | TRBV20-1 | 14 | CSAISGTLNHEQYF
large | TRBJ1-1 | TRBV28 | 15 | CASIPRAGWGTEAFF
. | TRBJ2-2 | TRBV11-1 | 14 | CASSIGLAGEVLFF
medium-sized | TRBJ2-1 | TRBV5-1 | 13 | CASSLSSYNEQFF
medium-sized | TRBJ2-3 | TRBV6-4 | 16 | CASIKLRGGPGDTQYF
many | TRBJ2-5 | TRBV11-2 | 15 | CASLRGLSGQETQYF
. | TRBJ2-3 | TRBV4-2 | 15 | CASRDWAGGTDTQYF
medium-sized | TRBJ1-1 | TRBV6-2/TRBV6-3 | 18 | CASSYRGQGSGMNTEAFF
many | TRBJ1-1 | TRBV20-1 | 19 | CSARFNKEGTTTLNTEAFF
. | TRBJ2-3 | TRBV3-1 | 15 | CASSLTSGSTDTQYF
medium-sized | TRBJ1-5 | TRBV19 | 14 | CASSPRRVAQPQHF
medium-sized | TRBJ2-4 | TRBV7-8 | 16 | CASSLDAGLGKNIQYF
many | TRBJ1-2 | TRBV5-6 | 14 | CASSLGFGGKGYTF
medium-sized | TRBJ2-5 | TRBV2 | 15 | CASSELRGSQETQYF
. | TRBJ1-6 | TRBV18 | 15 | CASSPTGTGDSPLHF
. | TRBJ2-1 | TRBV20-1 | 15 | CSARIAGGSYNEQFF
many | TRBJ2-3 | TRBV5-1 | 13 | CASSGGATDTQYF
. | TRBJ2-7 | TRBV6-1 | 14 | CASSEGGLNYEQYF
few | TRBJ2-2 | TRBV2 | 15 | CASSRTSPNTGELFF
. | TRBJ2-3 | TRBV7-9 | 13 | CASRYLGPDTQYF
medium-sized | TRBJ1-1 | TRBV29-1 | 15 | CSASGRSLLTTEAFF
large | TRBJ1-1 | TRBV28 | 14 | CASSLFPGRTEAFF